A selection of T cell receptor beta chains follows, all from one sample in a study of CD8 T cells in ankylosing spondylitis. TCRdb passed the 5' RACE reads through MiXCR, listing each CDR3 protein once. This table holds 250,000 to 300,000 distinct CDR3 sequences, 15% to 20% found once. Sample: blood, either unsorted or a sorted T cell fraction (not recorded which). These receptors came from a male donor with ankylosing spondylitis or in good health (not recorded which). CDR3s include the opening cysteine and the closing phenylalanine or tryptophan. The D gene is left open where the match is weak. Expanded clones get a size class; other rows say once, few or many, or leave the size out.

V: TRBV6-4
J: TRBJ2-1
D: TRBD2
size: -
DNA: TGTGCCAGCAGTTCTCTAGCGGGAGCCTACAATGAGCAGTTCTTC
CDR3: CASSSLAGAYNEQFF

V: TRBV20-1
J: TRBJ2-7
D: TRBD2
size: -
DNA: TGCAGTGCTAGGGGTCCGACTAGCGGGAGTGACGAGCAGTACTTC
CDR3: CSARGPTSGSDEQYF

V: TRBV11-2
J: TRBJ2-7
D: TRBD2
size: -
DNA: TGTGCCAGCACCGGGACTAGGCACTACGAGCAGTACTTC
CDR3: CASTGTRHYEQYF

V: TRBV15
J: TRBJ1-4
D: TRBD1
size: -
DNA: TGTGCCACCAGCACCGGGACAGAGGGAAATGAAAAACTGTTTTTT
CDR3: CATSTGTEGNEKLFF

V: TRBV7-9
J: TRBJ2-1
D: TRBD1
size: -
DNA: TGTGCCAGCAGCCCTGGGACAGGGGTCGATGAGCAGTTCTTC
CDR3: CASSPGTGVDEQFF

V: TRBV7-6
J: TRBJ1-1
D: TRBD1
size: few
DNA: TGTGCCAGCAGCTTTGACCGGTTAGGACAGGGAGGGGAAGCTTTCTTT
CDR3: CASSFDRLGQGGEAFF

V: TRBV14
J: TRBJ2-1
D: TRBD2
size: -
DNA: TGTGCCAGCAGCCAAGGGGAGGATGTGGGAGGGACCTACAATGAGCAGTTCTTC
CDR3: CASSQGEDVGGTYNEQFF

V: TRBV29-1
J: TRBJ2-3
D: TRBD2
size: few
DNA: TGCAGCGTTGGATTAGCGGGAGCAGATACGCAGTATTTT
CDR3: CSVGLAGADTQYF

V: TRBV4-1
J: TRBJ2-5
D: -
size: many
DNA: TGCGCCAGCAGCCTCGGGGGTAGCGATTCACCACAAGAGACCCAGTACTTC
CDR3: CASSLGGSDSPQETQYF

V: TRBV29-1
J: TRBJ2-1
D: -
size: -
DNA: TGCAGCGTTCCATCTGGGGTCAGGTACAATGAGCAGTTCTTC
CDR3: CSVPSGVRYNEQFF

V: TRBV29-1
J: TRBJ2-5
D: -
size: many
DNA: TGCAGCGCCAAACCTACTAGCAAGGAGACCCAGTACTTC
CDR3: CSAKPTSKETQYF

V: TRBV21-1
J: TRBJ2-7
D: -
size: few
DNA: TGTGCCAGCAGCGAAGGGACGGAGAGCTCCTACGAGCAGTACTTC
CDR3: CASSEGTESSYEQYF

V: TRBV4-1
J: TRBJ2-5
D: -
size: -
DNA: TGCGCCAGCAGCCAAGAAGGGGGGGGCGGAGAGACCCAGTACTTC
CDR3: CASSQEGGGGETQYF

V: TRBV9
J: TRBJ2-7
D: -
size: -
DNA: TGTGCCAGCAGCCCTTCAGGGACTCCGTACTACGAGCAGTACTTC
CDR3: CASSPSGTPYYEQYF

V: TRBV6-2/TRBV6-3
J: TRBJ2-1
D: TRBD2
size: few
DNA: TGTGCCAGCAGTTACTCGGGGCGGGAGGTAACCTACAATGAGCAGTTCTTC
CDR3: CASSYSGREVTYNEQFF

V: TRBV29-1
J: TRBJ2-3
D: -
size: -
DNA: TGCAGCGCCTGGAAGGAAAACACAGATACGCAGTATTTT
CDR3: CSAWKENTDTQYF

V: TRBV20-1
J: TRBJ2-5
D: TRBD1
size: few
DNA: TGCAGTGCTAGATCAGGGGGTTGGGAGACCCAGTACTTC
CDR3: CSARSGGWETQYF

V: TRBV29-1
J: TRBJ2-1
D: TRBD1
size: -
DNA: TGCAGCGGTGACAGGGCTGCCTACAATGAGCAGTTCTTC
CDR3: CSGDRAAYNEQFF

V: TRBV4-3
J: TRBJ2-1
D: -
size: many
DNA: TGCGCCAGCAGCCAAGCTAGGGCGGATGAGCAGTTCTTC
CDR3: CASSQARADEQFF

V: TRBV11-2
J: TRBJ2-3
D: -
size: many
DNA: TGTGCCAGCAGCTTAGTTCATGGTCGCGGCACAGATACGCAGTATTTT
CDR3: CASSLVHGRGTDTQYF